This TCR beta chain was observed in a study of T-cell reconstitution after alpha-beta-depleted transplantation in children. Whole-study results and caveats: Newly produced T cells mostly provided counts and TCRbeta diversity after one year, as hyperexpanded clones declined. In patients about two months after transplant, alpha-beta T cells reportedly arose from several hundred expanded graft clones. Certain patients had high TCRbeta diversity at day 60, and it came from recipient T cells and thymic progenitors that survived.

Unique molecular identifiers were used in preparing the TCRbeta library. In TCRdb, the PCR reads were re-called with MiXCR into one record per CDR3 protein. Of 500,000 to 650,000 distinct CDR3 sequences in the sample, 10% to 15% were seen once. This clonotype has more than one count but fewer than ten. No antigen is known for it. This CDR3 comprises 13 residues. Trimming at V came to 6 bases and at J to 6 bases, leaving 6 bases not matched to a gene. From germline, CDR1 is MDHEN and CDR2 SYDVKM. The clonotype was recovered from a male patient younger than 18 who had a stem cell transplant for acute myeloid leukemia, so the T cells may come from the graft donor. J is TRBJ2-5 and V is TRBV28, with 8 bases aligning to TRBD1. Sample: PBMCs, mostly from graft donor cells, taken 360 days after TCRalphabeta/CD19-depleted stem cell transplant. The CDR3: CASRWTGRQTQYF. The CDR3, as DNA: TGTGCCAGCAGGTGGACAGGGCGGCAGACCCAGTACTTC.